The rows below give T cell receptor beta chains drawn from one sample of a study of PD-1 blockade in mismatch repair-deficient tumors. The method was immunoSEQ multiplex PCR; TCRdb's version includes in-frame clones alone and lacks a portion of them. The table includes approximately 13,000 clones, 84% detected once. Antigens for these TCRs are unknown. The sequencing here drew on cells cultured in vitro, taken from a patient treated with pembrolizumab. The receptors stem from an adult with mismatch repair-deficient cancer. Each CDR3 is given with its conserved first and last residue. A D gene is named only where the DNA matches it firmly. Size values are once, few and many counts, or a class for expanded clones, and some rows have none.

d_call	clone_size	j_call	v_call	cdr3_aa	cdr3_nt
-	-	TRBJ2-2	TRBV27	CASSLSYFRGVTGELFF	TGTGCCAGCAGTTTATCTTACTTCAGGGGGGTAACCGGGGAGCTGTTTTTT
-	once	TRBJ2-2	TRBV19	CASSWSRTGELFF	TGTGCCAGTAGTTGGTCTAGAACCGGGGAGCTGTTTTTT
-	-	TRBJ1-1	TRBV29-1	CSVRGRGNTEAFF	TGCAGCGTTCGAGGCAGGGGAAACACTGAAGCTTTCTTT
-	-	TRBJ2-7	TRBV7-2	CASSWRRASYEQYF	TGTGCCAGCAGCTGGCGGAGGGCCTCCTACGAGCAGTACTTC
-	-	TRBJ2-2	TRBV11-1	CASSFGTNTRTGELFF	TGTGCCAGCAGCTTCGGAACGAATACCAGGACCGGGGAGCTGTTTTTT
-	-	TRBJ1-2	TRBV5-6	CASSLTLDRYTF	TGTGCCAGCAGCCTGACCCTGGATCGCTACACCTTC
-	-	TRBJ1-5	TRBV27	CASSSSEGQPQHF	TGTGCCAGCAGTTCCTCGGAGGGACAGCCCCAGCATTTT
-	-	TRBJ1-5	TRBV6-5	CASNLSNQPQHF	TGTGCCAGCAACCTTAGCAATCAGCCCCAGCATTTT
-	-	TRBJ1-1	TRBV10-3	CATVANTEAFF	TGTGCCACAGTCGCGAACACTGAAGCTTTCTTT
-	-	TRBJ1-6	TRBV15	CATSRGDSNSPLHF	TGTGCCACCAGCAGGGGCGACAGTAATTCACCCCTCCACTTT
TRBD2	-	TRBJ2-1	TRBV11-3	CASSLALAGVSYNEQFF	TGTGCCAGCAGCTTAGCTCTAGCGGGAGTTTCCTACAATGAGCAGTTCTTC
TRBD1	-	TRBJ2-5	TRBV9	CASSARQGSGETQYF	TGTGCCAGCAGCGCCCGACAGGGTTCGGGAGAGACCCAGTACTTC
-	few	TRBJ2-1	TRBV5-8	CASSRTLANEQFF	TGTGCCAGCAGCCGTACCTTAGCGAATGAGCAGTTCTTC
-	-	TRBJ1-1	TRBV5-1	CASSSQGWMNTEAFF	TGCGCCAGCAGCTCACAGGGCTGGATGAACACTGAAGCTTTCTTT
-	-	TRBJ2-3	TRBV9	CASSRPGNADTQYF	TGTGCCAGCAGCCGACCGGGGAACGCAGATACGCAGTATTTT
-	-	TRBJ2-1	TRBV15	CATSRDRGFGQFF	TGTGCCACCAGCAGAGATCGGGGGTTTGGGCAGTTCTTC
-	-	TRBJ1-1	TRBV2	CASRRDRNTEAFF	TGTGCCAGCAGAAGGGACCGGAACACTGAAGCTTTCTTT
-	-	TRBJ1-4	TRBV2	CASSEQNEKLFF	TGTGCCAGCAGTGAACAAAATGAAAAACTGTTTTTT
-	-	TRBJ1-4	TRBV27	CASSSLQGFNEKLFF	TGTGCCAGCAGTTCCTTACAGGGATTTAATGAAAAACTGTTTTTT
-	-	TRBJ1-5	TRBV7-2	CASSLGINNQPQHF	TGTGCCAGCAGCTTAGGCATTAATAATCAGCCCCAGCATTTT
-	-	TRBJ1-1	TRBV2	CASRGFFEAFF	TGTGCCAGCAGGGGATTCTTTGAAGCTTTCTTT
-	-	TRBJ2-3	TRBV7-7	CASSLLSGQPSTDTQYF	TGTGCCAGCAGCTTATTGTCAGGACAGCCTAGCACAGATACGCAGTATTTT
TRBD1	few	TRBJ1-1	TRBV27	CASSLFQGANTEAFF	TGTGCCAGCAGTTTATTTCAGGGGGCGAACACTGAAGCTTTCTTT
-	-	TRBJ1-1	TRBV18	CASSPPVSAEAFF	TGTGCCAGCTCACCACCAGTTTCCGCTGAAGCTTTCTTT
-	-	TRBJ2-3	TRBV28	CASSLIGDTQYF	TGTGCCAGCAGTTTGATCGGCGATACGCAGTATTTT
TRBD2	-	TRBJ2-2	TRBV5-1	CASSLRTSGSFDTGELFF	TGCGCCAGCAGCTTGAGGACTAGCGGGAGCTTTGACACCGGGGAGCTGTTTTTT
-	-	TRBJ2-1	TRBV9	CASNAEGEQFF	TGTGCCAGCAACGCCGAGGGTGAGCAGTTCTTC
-	-	TRBJ1-5	TRBV28	CASSYDSNQPQHF	TGTGCCAGCAGTTACGATAGCAATCAGCCCCAGCATTTT
TRBD2	-	TRBJ2-7	TRBV5-1	CASSLEREGYEQYF	TGCGCCAGCAGCTTGGAACGGGAGGGATACGAGCAGTACTTC
-	once	TRBJ1-1	TRBV5-4	CASRTGGQLNTEAFF	TGTGCCAGCAGAACCGGGGGGCAGCTGAACACTGAAGCTTTCTTT
TRBD1	-	TRBJ1-4	TRBV4-1	CASSLLGQRNEKLFF	TGCGCCAGCAGCCTCCTGGGACAGAGAAATGAAAAACTGTTTTTT
-	-	TRBJ2-5	TRBV5-4	CASSLRTDGETQYF	TGTGCCAGCAGCTTGAGGACGGACGGAGAGACCCAGTACTTC
TRBD1	-	TRBJ2-2	TRBV5-4	CASRRQGGNTGELFF	TGTGCCAGCAGGAGACAGGGGGGGAACACCGGGGAGCTGTTTTTT
-	-	TRBJ2-3	TRBV7-9	CASSLGGPSTDTQYF	TGTGCCAGCAGCTTAGGCGGGCCCAGCACAGATACGCAGTATTTT
-	-	TRBJ2-1	TRBV28	CASREGGAYNEQFF	TGTGCCAGCAGGGAGGGTGGGGCCTACAATGAGCAGTTCTTC
-	-	TRBJ1-1	TRBV7-3	CASSSSPDSTEAFF	TGTGCCAGCAGCTCATCCCCGGACAGCACTGAAGCTTTCTTT
-	-	TRBJ1-5	TRBV28	CASSSYRERGDQPQHF	TGTGCCAGCAGTTCGTACAGGGAGCGGGGAGATCAGCCCCAGCATTTT
-	-	TRBJ1-5	TRBV19	CASSFPARDNQPQHF	TGTGCCAGTAGTTTTCCGGCCCGGGACAATCAGCCCCAGCATTTT
-	-	TRBJ2-7	TRBV2	CASGEGGSLYEQYF	TGTGCCAGTGGAGAGGGGGGGAGCCTCTACGAGCAGTACTTC
-	-	TRBJ1-2	TRBV10-3	CAISELGGVYGYTF	TGTGCCATCAGTGAGTTGGGGGGCGTCTATGGCTACACCTTC
-	-	TRBJ2-5	TRBV2	CASRGNVEETQYF	TGTGCCAGCAGGGGAAACGTCGAAGAGACCCAGTACTTC